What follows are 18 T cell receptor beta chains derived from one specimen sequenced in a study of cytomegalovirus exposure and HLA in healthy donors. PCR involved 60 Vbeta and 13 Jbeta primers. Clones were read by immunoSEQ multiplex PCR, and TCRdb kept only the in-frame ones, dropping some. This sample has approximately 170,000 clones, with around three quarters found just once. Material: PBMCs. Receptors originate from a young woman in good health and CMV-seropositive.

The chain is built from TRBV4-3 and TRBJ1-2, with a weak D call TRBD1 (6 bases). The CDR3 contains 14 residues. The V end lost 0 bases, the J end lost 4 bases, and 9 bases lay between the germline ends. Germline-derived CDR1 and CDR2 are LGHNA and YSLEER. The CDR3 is CASSQEGTSYGYTF. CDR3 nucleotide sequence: TGCGCCAGCAGCCAAGAAGGGACAAGCTATGGCTACACCTTC.

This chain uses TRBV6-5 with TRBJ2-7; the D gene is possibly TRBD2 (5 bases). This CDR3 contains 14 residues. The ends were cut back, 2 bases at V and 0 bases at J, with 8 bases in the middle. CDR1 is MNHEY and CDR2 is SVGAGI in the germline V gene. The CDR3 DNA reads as TGTGCCAGCAGTTACGGGGAGAGCTCCTACGAGCAGTACTTC. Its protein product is CASSYGESSYEQYF.

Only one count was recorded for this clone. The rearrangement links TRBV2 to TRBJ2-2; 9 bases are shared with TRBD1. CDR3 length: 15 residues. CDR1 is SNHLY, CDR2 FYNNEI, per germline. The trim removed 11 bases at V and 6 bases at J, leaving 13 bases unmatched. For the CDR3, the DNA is TGTGCCTGCGGACAGGGGATTTTAGTCGCCGGGGAGCTGTTTTTT. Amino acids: CACGQGILVAGELFF. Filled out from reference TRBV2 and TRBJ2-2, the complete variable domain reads EPEVTQTPSHQVTQMGQEVILRCVPISNHLYFYWYRQILGQKVEFLVSFYNNEISEKSEIFDDQFSVERPDGSNFTLKIRSTKLEDSAMYFCACGQGILVAGELFFGEGSRLTVL.

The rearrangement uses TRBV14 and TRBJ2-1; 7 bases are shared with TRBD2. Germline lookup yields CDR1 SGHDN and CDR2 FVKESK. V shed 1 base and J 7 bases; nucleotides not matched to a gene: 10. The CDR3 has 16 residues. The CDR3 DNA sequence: TGTGCCAGCAGCCAAGTAAGCGGGGCCCCCTGGAATGAGCAGTTCTTC. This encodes CASSQVSGAPWNEQFF.

The CDR3 loop reads CASSLRQGGVDTQYF. In DNA form, the CDR3 reads TGTGCCAGCAGCTTACGACAGGGGGGGGTAGATACGCAGTATTTT. The rearrangement links TRBV13 to TRBJ2-3; 9 positions agree with TRBD1. The CDR3 extends over 15 amino acids. Germline loops: CDR1 PRHDT, CDR2 FYEKMQ (reference sequence). With V trimmed by 2 bases and J by 5 bases, 5 bases remained unmatched.

The CDR3 loop is CASSVGGFSDTQYF. The CDR3 region has the DNA TGTGCCAGCAGCGTAGGAGGGTTTTCAGATACGCAGTATTTT. The chain is built from TRBV9 and TRBJ2-3; possible D gene TRBD2, 5 bases. Trimming shortened V by 0 bases and J by 4 bases, and 9 bases separated the two germline ends. The CDR3 extends over 14 amino acids. CDR1 SGDLS and CDR2 YYNGEE come from the germline V gene. The entire variable domain, with the rest obtained from reference TRBV9 and TRBJ2-3, is as follows: DSGVTQTPKHLITATGQRVTLRCSPRSGDLSVYWYQQSLDQGLQFLIQYYNGEERAKGNILERFSAQQFPDLHSELNLSSLELGDSALYFCASSVGGFSDTQYFGPGTRLTVL.

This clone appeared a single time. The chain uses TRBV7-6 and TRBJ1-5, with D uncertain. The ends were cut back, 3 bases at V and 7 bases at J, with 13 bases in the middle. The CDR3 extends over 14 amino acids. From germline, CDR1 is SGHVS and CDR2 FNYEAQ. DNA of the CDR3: TGTGCCAGCAGCTTGACCTTTCTGGGCCAGCCCCAGCATTTT. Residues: CASSLTFLGQPQHF.

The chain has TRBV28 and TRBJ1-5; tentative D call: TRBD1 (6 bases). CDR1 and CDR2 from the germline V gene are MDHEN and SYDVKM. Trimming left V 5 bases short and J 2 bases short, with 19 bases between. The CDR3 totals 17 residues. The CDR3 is CASSPQGEPRGNQPQHF. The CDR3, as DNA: TGTGCCAGCAGTCCACAGGGCGAACCGAGGGGCAATCAGCCCCAGCATTTT.

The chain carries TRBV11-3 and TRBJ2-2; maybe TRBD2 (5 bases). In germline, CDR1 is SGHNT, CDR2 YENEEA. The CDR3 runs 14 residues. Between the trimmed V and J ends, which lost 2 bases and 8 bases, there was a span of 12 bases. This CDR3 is CASSLSPLEGELFF. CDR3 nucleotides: TGTGCCAGCAGCTTATCTCCACTAGAAGGGGAGCTGTTTTTT. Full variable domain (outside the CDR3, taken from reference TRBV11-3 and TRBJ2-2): EAGVVQSPRYKIIEKKQPVAFWCNPISGHNTLYWYLQNLGQGPELLIRYENEEAVDDSQLPKDRFSAERLKGVDSTLKIQPAELGDSAVYLCASSLSPLEGELFFGEGSRLTVL.

CDR3 sequence reads: CASTRTGGSGANVLTF. In DNA, the CDR3 is TGTGCCAGCACTAGGACAGGGGGCTCTGGGGCCAACGTCCTGACTTTC. The chain joins TRBV2 to TRBJ2-6; 10 bases are a match to TRBD1. The ends lost 7 bases at V and 0 bases at J; junction bases unmatched: 3. The germline CDR1 and CDR2 sequences are SNHLY and FYNNEI. This CDR3 spans 16 amino acids.

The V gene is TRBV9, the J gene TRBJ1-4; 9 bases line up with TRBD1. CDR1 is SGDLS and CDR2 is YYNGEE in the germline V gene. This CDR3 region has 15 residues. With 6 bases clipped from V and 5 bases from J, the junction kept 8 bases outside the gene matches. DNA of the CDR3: TGTGCCAGCACCCCGCGGGGGACAGGGAATGAAAAACTGTTTTTT. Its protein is CASTPRGTGNEKLFF.

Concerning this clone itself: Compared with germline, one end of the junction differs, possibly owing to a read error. The CDR3 DNA is TGTGCCAGCATCTTAAGAGCGGGGGGGAACACTGAAGCTTTCTTT. It is translated as CASILRAGGNTEAFF. V usage is TRBV7-9 and J usage is TRBJ1-1; a possible D gene is TRBD1 (5 bases). Germline V gives CDR1 SEHNR, CDR2 FQNEAQ (reference sequence). This CDR3 spans 15 amino acids.

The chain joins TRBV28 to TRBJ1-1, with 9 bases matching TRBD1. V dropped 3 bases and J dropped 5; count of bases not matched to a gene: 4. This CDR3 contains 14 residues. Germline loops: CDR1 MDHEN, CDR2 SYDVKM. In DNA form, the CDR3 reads TGTGCCAGCAGTTTGTCCGGGACAGGGACTGAAGCTTTCTTT. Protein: CASSLSGTGTEAFF. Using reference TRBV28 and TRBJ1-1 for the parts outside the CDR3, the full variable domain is DVKVTQSSRYLVKRTGEKVFLECVQDMDHENMFWYRQDPGLGLRLIYFSYDVKMKEKGDIPEGYSVSREKKERFSLILESASTNQTSMYLCASSLSGTGTEAFFGQGTRLTVV.

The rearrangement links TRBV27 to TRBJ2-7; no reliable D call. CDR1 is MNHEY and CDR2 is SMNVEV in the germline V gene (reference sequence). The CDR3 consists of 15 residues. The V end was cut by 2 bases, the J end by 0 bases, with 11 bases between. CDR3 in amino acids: CASSLTALSSYEQYF. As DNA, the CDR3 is TGTGCCAGCAGTTTAACAGCCCTTAGCTCCTACGAGCAGTACTTC.

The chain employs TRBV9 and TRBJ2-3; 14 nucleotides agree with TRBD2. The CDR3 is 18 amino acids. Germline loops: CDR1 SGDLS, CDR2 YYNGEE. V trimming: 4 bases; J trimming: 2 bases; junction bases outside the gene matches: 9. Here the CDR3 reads CASSLGLAGEHFTDTQYF. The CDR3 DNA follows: TGTGCCAGCAGCCTGGGACTAGCGGGGGAACATTTCACAGATACGCAGTATTTT.

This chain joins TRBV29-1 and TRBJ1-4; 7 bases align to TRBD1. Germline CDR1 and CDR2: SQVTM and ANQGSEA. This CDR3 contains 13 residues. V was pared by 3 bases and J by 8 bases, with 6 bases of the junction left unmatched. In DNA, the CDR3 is TGCAGCGTTGATACAGGGGTTAGGGAAAAACTGTTTTTT. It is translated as CSVDTGVREKLFF.

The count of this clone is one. The CDR3 nucleotides are TGTGCCAGCAGCCCACCGGGCCCGGGGGAGACCCAGTACTTC. Its translation is CASSPPGPGETQYF. The V and J genes are TRBV9 and TRBJ2-5; D may be TRBD2 (5 bases). The CDR3 covers 14 residues. CDR1 and CDR2 from the germline V gene are SGDLS and YYNGEE. V was clipped by 4 bases and J by 5 bases, with 15 bases between them.

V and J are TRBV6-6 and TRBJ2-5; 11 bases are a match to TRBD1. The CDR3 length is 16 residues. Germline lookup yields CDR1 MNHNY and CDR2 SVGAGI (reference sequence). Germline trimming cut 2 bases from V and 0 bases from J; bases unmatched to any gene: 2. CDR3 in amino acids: CASSYGGQGDQETQYF. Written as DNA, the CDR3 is TGTGCCAGCAGTTACGGGGGACAGGGGGACCAAGAGACCCAGTACTTC.